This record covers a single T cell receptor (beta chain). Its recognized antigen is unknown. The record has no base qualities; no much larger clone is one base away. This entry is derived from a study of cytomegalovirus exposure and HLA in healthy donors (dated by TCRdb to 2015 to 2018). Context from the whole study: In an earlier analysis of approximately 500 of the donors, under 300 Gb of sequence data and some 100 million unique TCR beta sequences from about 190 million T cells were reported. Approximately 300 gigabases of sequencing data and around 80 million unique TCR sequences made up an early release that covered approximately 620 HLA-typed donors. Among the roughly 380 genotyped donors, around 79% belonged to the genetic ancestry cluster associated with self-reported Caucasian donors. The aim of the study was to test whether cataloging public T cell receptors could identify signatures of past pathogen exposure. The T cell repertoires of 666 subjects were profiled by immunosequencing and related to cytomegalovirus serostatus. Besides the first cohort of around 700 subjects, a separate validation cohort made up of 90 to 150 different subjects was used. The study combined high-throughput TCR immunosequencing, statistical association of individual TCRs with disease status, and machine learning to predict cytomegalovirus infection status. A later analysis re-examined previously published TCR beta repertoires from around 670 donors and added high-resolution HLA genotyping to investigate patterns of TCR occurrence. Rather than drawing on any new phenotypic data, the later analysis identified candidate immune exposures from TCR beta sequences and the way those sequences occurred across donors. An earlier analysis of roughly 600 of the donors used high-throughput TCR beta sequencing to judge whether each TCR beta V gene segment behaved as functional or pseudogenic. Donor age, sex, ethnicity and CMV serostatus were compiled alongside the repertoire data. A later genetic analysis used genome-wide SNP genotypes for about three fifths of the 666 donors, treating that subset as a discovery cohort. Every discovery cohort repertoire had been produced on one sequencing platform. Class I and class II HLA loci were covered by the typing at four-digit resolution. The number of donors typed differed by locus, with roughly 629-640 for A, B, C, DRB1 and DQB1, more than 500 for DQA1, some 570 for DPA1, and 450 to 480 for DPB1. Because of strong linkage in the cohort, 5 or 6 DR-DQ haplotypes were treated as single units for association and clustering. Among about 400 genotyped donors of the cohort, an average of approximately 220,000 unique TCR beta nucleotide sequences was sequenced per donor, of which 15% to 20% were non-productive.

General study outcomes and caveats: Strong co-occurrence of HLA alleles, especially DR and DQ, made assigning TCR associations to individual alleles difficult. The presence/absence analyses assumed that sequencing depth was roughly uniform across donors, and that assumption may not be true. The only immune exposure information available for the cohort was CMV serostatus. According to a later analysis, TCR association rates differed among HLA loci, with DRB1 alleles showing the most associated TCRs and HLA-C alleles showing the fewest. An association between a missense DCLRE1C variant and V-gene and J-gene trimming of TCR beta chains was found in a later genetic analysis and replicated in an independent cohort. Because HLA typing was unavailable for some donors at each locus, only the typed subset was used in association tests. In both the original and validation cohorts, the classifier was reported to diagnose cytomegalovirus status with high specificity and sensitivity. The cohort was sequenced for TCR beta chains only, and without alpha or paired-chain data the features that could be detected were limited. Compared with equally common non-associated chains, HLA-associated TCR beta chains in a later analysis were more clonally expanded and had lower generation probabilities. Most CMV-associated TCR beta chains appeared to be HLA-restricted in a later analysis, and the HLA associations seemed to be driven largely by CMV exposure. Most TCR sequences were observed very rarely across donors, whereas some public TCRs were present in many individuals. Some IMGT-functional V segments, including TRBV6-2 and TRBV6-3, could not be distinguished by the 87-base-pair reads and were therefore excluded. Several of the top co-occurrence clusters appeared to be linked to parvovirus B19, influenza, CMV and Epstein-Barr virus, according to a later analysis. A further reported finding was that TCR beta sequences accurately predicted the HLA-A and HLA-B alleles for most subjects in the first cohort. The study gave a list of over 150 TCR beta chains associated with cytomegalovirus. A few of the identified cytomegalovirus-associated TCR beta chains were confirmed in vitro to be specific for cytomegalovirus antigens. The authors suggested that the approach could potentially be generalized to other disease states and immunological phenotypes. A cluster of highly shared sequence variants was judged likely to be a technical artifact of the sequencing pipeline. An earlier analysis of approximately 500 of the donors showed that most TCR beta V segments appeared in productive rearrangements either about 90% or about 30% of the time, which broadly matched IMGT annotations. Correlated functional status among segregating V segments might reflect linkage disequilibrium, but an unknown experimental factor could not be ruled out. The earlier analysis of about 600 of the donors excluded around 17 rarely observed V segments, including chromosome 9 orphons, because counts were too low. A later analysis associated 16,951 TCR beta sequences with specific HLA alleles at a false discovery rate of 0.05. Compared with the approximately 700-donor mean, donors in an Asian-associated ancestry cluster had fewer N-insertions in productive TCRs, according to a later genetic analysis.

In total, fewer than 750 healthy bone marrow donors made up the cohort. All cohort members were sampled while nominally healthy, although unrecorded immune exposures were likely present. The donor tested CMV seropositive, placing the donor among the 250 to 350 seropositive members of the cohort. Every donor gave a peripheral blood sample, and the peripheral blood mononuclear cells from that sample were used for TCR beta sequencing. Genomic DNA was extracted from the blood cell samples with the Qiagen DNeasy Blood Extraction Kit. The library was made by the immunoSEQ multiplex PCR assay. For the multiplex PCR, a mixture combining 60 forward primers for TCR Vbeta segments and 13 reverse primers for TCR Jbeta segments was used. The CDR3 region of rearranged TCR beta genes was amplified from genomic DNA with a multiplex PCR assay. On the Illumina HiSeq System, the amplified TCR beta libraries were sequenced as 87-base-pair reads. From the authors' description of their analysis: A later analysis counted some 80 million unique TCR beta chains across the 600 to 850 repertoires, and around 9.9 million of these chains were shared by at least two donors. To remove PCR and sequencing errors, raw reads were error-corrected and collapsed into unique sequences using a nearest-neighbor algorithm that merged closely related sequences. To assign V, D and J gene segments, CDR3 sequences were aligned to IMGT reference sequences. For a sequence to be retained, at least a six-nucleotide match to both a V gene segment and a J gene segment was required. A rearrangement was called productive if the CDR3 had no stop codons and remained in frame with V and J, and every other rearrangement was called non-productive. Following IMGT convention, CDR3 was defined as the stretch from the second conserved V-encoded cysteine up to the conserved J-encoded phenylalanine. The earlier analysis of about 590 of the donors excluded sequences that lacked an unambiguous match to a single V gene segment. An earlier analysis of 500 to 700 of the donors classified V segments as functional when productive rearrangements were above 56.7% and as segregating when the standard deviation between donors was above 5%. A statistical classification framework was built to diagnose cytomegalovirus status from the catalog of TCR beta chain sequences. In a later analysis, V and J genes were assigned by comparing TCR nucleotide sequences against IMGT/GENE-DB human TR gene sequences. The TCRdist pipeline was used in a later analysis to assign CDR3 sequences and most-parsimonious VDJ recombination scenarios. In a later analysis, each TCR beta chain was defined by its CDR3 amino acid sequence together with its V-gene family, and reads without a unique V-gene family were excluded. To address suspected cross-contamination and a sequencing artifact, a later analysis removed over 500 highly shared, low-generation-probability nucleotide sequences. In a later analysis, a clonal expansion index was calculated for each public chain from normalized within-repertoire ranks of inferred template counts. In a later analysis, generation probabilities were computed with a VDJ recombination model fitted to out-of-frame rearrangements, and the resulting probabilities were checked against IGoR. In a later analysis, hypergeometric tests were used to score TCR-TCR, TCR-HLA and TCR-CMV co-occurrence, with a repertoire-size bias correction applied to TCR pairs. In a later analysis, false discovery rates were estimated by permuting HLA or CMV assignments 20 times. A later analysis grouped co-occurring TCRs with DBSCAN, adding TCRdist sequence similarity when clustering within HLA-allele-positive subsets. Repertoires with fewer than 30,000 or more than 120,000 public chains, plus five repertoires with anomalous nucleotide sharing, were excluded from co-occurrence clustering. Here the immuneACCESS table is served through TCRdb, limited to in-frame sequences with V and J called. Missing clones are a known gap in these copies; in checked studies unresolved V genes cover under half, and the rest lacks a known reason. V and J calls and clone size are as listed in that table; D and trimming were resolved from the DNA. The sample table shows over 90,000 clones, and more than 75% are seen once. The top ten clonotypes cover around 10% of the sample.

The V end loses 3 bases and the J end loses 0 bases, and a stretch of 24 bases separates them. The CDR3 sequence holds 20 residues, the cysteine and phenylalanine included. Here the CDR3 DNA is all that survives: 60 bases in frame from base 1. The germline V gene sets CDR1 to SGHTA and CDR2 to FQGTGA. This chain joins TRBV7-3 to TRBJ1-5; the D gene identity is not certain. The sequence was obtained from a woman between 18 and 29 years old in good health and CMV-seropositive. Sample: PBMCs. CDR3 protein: CASSFSYIQRRPVSNQPQHF. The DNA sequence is TGTGCCAGCAGCTTCTCTTACATACAGCGGAGGCCAGTTAGCAATCAGCCCCAGCATTTT.